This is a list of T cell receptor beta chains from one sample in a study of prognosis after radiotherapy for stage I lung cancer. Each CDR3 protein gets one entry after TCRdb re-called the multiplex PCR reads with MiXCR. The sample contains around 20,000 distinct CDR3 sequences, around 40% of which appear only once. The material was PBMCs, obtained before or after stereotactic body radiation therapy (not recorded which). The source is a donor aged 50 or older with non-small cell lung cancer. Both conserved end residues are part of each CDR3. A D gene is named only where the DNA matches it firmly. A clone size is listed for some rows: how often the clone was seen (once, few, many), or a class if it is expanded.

cdr3_aa: CASSAGSLETQYF
cdr3_nt: TGTGCCAGCAGCGCCGGGAGCCTGGAGACCCAGTACTTC
v_call: TRBV9
j_call: TRBJ2-5
clone_size: many
d_call: -

cdr3_aa: CASSAFGVTGELFF
cdr3_nt: TGTGCCAGCAGCGCCTTCGGGGTCACCGGGGAGCTGTTTTTT
v_call: TRBV7-3
j_call: TRBJ2-2
clone_size: -
d_call: -

cdr3_aa: CAWSAGFGQPQHF
cdr3_nt: TGTGCCTGGAGTGCAGGGTTCGGTCAGCCCCAGCATTTT
v_call: TRBV30
j_call: TRBJ1-5
clone_size: -
d_call: -

cdr3_aa: CASTSGVGYEQYF
cdr3_nt: TGTGCCAGCACTTCGGGAGTGGGGTACGAGCAGTACTTC
v_call: TRBV28
j_call: TRBJ2-7
clone_size: few
d_call: -

cdr3_aa: CASSVRAPSGRKAYNEQFF
cdr3_nt: TGTGCCAGCAGCGTACGGGCTCCTAGCGGGAGGAAAGCCTACAATGAGCAGTTCTTC
v_call: TRBV9
j_call: TRBJ2-1
clone_size: many
d_call: TRBD2

cdr3_aa: CSASLTGPSNRRAFF
cdr3_nt: TGCAGTGCTAGTCTGACGGGACCCTCGAATCGTCGGGCTTTCTTT
v_call: TRBV20-1
j_call: TRBJ1-1
clone_size: many
d_call: -

cdr3_aa: CAISLGPGQGRYCSYEQYF
cdr3_nt: TGCGCCATCAGCTTGGGCCCCGGCCAGGGCCGATACTGCTCCTACGAGCAGTACTTC
v_call: TRBV5-1
j_call: TRBJ2-7
clone_size: -
d_call: -

cdr3_aa: CASTRGGSYEQYF
cdr3_nt: TGTGCCAGCACCAGAGGGGGGTCCTACGAGCAGTACTTC
v_call: TRBV11-2
j_call: TRBJ2-7
clone_size: -
d_call: -

cdr3_aa: CASCLANTDTQYF
cdr3_nt: TGTGCCAGCTGCTTGGCTAACACAGATACGCAGTATTTT
v_call: TRBV2
j_call: TRBJ2-3
clone_size: -
d_call: -

cdr3_aa: CASSLALGRRADTQYF
cdr3_nt: TGTGCCAGCAGCCTGGCCTTAGGGAGGAGGGCGGATACGCAGTATTTT
v_call: TRBV12-3/TRBV12-4
j_call: TRBJ2-3
clone_size: once
d_call: -

cdr3_aa: CASSHPGTGGNGYTF
cdr3_nt: TGCGCCAGCAGCCACCCCGGTACAGGGGGTAATGGCTACACCTTC
v_call: TRBV5-1
j_call: TRBJ1-2
clone_size: -
d_call: TRBD1

cdr3_aa: CASSPRLGFVGANVLTF
cdr3_nt: TGTGCCAGCAGCCCTCGTTTGGGATTCGTCGGGGCCAACGTCCTGACTTTC
v_call: TRBV7-6
j_call: TRBJ2-6
clone_size: -
d_call: -

cdr3_aa: CASSLVGLTDTQYF
cdr3_nt: TGTGCCAGCAGCTTGGTTGGTCTCACAGATACGCAGTATTTT
v_call: TRBV5-4
j_call: TRBJ2-3
clone_size: few
d_call: -

cdr3_aa: CASSPGLAGGTQYF
cdr3_nt: TGTGCCAGCAGCCCGGGACTAGCGGGGGGTACGCAGTATTTT
v_call: TRBV5-4
j_call: TRBJ2-3
clone_size: few
d_call: TRBD2

cdr3_aa: CASSTLGYNEQFF
cdr3_nt: TGTGCCAGCAGCACCCTGGGCTACAATGAGCAGTTCTTC
v_call: TRBV7-2
j_call: TRBJ2-1
clone_size: many
d_call: -

cdr3_aa: CASRVHGAQDTQYF
cdr3_nt: TGTGCCAGCAGGGTCCATGGTGCACAAGATACGCAGTATTTT
v_call: TRBV2
j_call: TRBJ2-3
clone_size: many
d_call: -

cdr3_aa: CSARDLLAGARVSPLHF
cdr3_nt: TGCAGTGCTAGAGACCTTTTAGCAGGGGCTAGGGTTTCACCCCTCCACTTT
v_call: TRBV20-1
j_call: TRBJ1-6
clone_size: -
d_call: -

cdr3_aa: CASPGGLKGQFF
cdr3_nt: TGTGCCAGCCCAGGGGGCCTCAAAGGGCAGTTCTTC
v_call: TRBV28
j_call: TRBJ2-1
clone_size: -
d_call: TRBD1

cdr3_aa: CASSFSDSGYGYTF
cdr3_nt: TGTGCCAGCAGTTTCTCTGACAGTGGGTATGGCTACACCTTC
v_call: TRBV28
j_call: TRBJ1-2
clone_size: many
d_call: -

cdr3_aa: CSVEEGPGQGRNQPQHF
cdr3_nt: TGCAGCGTTGAAGAAGGTCCGGGACAGGGCCGAAATCAGCCCCAGCATTTT
v_call: TRBV29-1
j_call: TRBJ1-5
clone_size: many
d_call: TRBD1

cdr3_aa: CASSLQLNTGELFF
cdr3_nt: TGTGCCAGCAGTTTACAGCTGAACACCGGGGAGCTGTTTTTT
v_call: TRBV6-5
j_call: TRBJ2-2
clone_size: many
d_call: -